One and the same sample provided the 28 T cell receptor beta chains below, sequenced in a study of T cells in Graves' hyperthyroidism and ophthalmopathy. The investigators amplified TCR beta CDR3 regions from RNA transcripts. The TCR CDR3 was amplified in a first-round RT-PCR using the HTBI primer set. TCRdb passed the multiplex PCR reads through MiXCR, listing each CDR3 protein once. The data contain 750,000 to 900,000 distinct CDR3 sequences, 35% to 40% of them singletons. Source material: blood. These receptor sequences come from a man aged 18 to 35 with Graves' hyperthyroidism.

This clonotype was seen at least ten times. The rearrangement joins TRBV2 to TRBJ1-6; the D gene is possibly TRBD1 (5 bases). The germline V gene has CDR1 SNHLY and CDR2 FYNNEI. V was pared by 7 bases and J by 7 bases, with 17 bases between. The CDR3 has 15 amino acids. The CDR3 nucleotides are TGTGCCAGCACTAGGAGAGGCAGGGTAAATTCACCCCTCCACTTT. Translated: CASTRRGRVNSPLHF.

This clonotype appeared many times. The J gene is TRBJ2-7, the V gene TRBV10-3; no clear D gene. From germline, CDR1 is ENHRY and CDR2 SYGVKD. This CDR3 contains 13 residues. Trimming removed 0 bases from V and 4 bases from J, with 7 bases in between. Here the CDR3 DNA reads TGTGCCATCAGTGAGTCTTTGGGGTACGAGCAGTACTTC. It is translated as CAISESLGYEQYF.

A note on this clonotype: This sequence may be a read error, since a much larger clone differs from it by one base. The rearrangement links TRBV2 to TRBJ2-5, with a tentative D call TRBD1 (6 bases). Germline CDR1 SNHLY, CDR2 FYNNEI. This CDR3 region has 12 residues. In DNA form, the CDR3 reads TGTGTCAGCAGGGGACCTTTGGGGACCCAGTACTTC. Residues: CVSRGPLGTQYF.

This CDR3 is CATSRVRGGNEQFF. In nucleotides, the CDR3 is TGTGCCACCAGCAGAGTCCGGGGGGGCAATGAGCAGTTCTTC. The chain employs TRBV15 and TRBJ2-1; 8 positions match TRBD2. Germline V CDR1 and CDR2: LNHNV, YYDKDF (reference sequence). The CDR3 sequence is 14 residues long. The trim removed 1 base at V and 6 bases at J, leaving 2 bases unmatched.

The CDR3 DNA reads TGCGCCAGCAGTGATCTTGGTTGGGGGGGGGCCCCTTTCATGAACACTGAAGCTTTCTTT. Protein: CASSDLGWGGAPFMNTEAFF. The chain recombines TRBV10-2 with TRBJ1-1; D is possibly TRBD1 (6 bases). V gave up 3 bases and J gave up 0 bases, with 26 bases separating them. The germline V gene has CDR1 WSHSY and CDR2 SAAADI. The length of the CDR3 is 20 residues.

The CDR3 loop reads CAISGGRETQYF. The CDR3 DNA follows: TGTGCCATCAGCGGGGGCCGGGAGACCCAGTACTTC. V and J are TRBV10-3 and TRBJ2-5; D might be TRBD1 or TRBD2, each matching 6 bases. V was cut by 6 bases and J by 5 bases, with 10 bases left in between. Per the germline V gene, CDR1 is ENHRY and CDR2 is SYGVKD. This CDR3 comprises 12 residues.

The CDR3 spells CASSLKTSMNTEAFF. DNA for the CDR3: TGTGCCAGCAGTTTGAAAACTTCTATGAACACTGAAGCTTTCTTT. The V and J genes are TRBV12-3 or TRBV12-4 and TRBJ1-1; no definite D call. V lost 3 bases and J 0 bases, leaving 11 bases between the germline ends. CDR3 length: 15 amino acids.

The chain carries TRBV29-1 and TRBJ2-3; 7 bases agree with TRBD1. The CDR3 consists of 13 residues. Germline trimming cut 6 bases from V and 4 bases from J; bases unmatched to any gene: 7. CDR1 is SQVTM and CDR2 is ANQGSEA in the germline V gene. Written as DNA, the CDR3 is TGCAGCGTCGGACAGGTCGGCTCAGATACGCAGTATTTT. Translation: CSVGQVGSDTQYF.

Ten or more counts support this clonotype. This chain uses TRBV25-1 with TRBJ2-5; 11 bases are shared with TRBD1. The CDR3 has 16 amino acids. Germline lookup yields CDR1 MGHDK and CDR2 SYGVNS. After removal of 2 bases from V and 3 bases from J, the junction contained 5 bases not matched to a gene. CDR3 residues: CASSEHGQGAKETQYF. The CDR3 nucleotides read TGTGCCAGCAGTGAACATGGACAGGGGGCGAAAGAGACCCAGTACTTC.

The chain is built from TRBV19 and TRBJ1-2, with 8 nucleotides matching TRBD1. The V gene end was trimmed by 3 bases and the J gene end by 8 bases; junction bases not matched to a gene: 8. The CDR3 has 14 residues. The V gene's germline CDR1 is LNHDA and CDR2 SQIVND (reference sequence). The DNA of the CDR3 is TGTGCCAGTAGTATGGTGGGACAGGTGGACGGCTACACCTTC. Translation: CASSMVGQVDGYTF.

This clonotype was found a few times. V and J are TRBV9 and TRBJ2-7; TRBD1 might be the D (6 bases). CDR3 length: 15 amino acids. Per germline, CDR1 SGDLS and CDR2 YYNGEE. The V gene lost 3 bases and the J gene lost 3 bases, with 16 bases spanning the gap. CDR3 in DNA: TGTGCCAGCAGCGCACCCCAGACAGGAAACTACGAGCAGTACTTC. Its protein product is CASSAPQTGNYEQYF. The entire variable domain, with the rest obtained from reference TRBV9 and TRBJ2-7, is as follows: DSGVTQTPKHLITATGQRVTLRCSPRSGDLSVYWYQQSLDQGLQFLIQYYNGEERAKGNILERFSAQQFPDLHSELNLSSLELGDSALYFCASSAPQTGNYEQYFGPGTRLTVT.

Many counts were recorded for this clonotype. The chain uses TRBV7-2 and TRBJ2-5; no clear D. Germline-derived CDR1 and CDR2 are SGHTA and FQGNSA. With 0 bases removed from V and 5 bases from J, the gap between germline ends came to 13 bases. The CDR3 extends over 15 amino acids. The CDR3 bases are TGTGCCAGCAGCTTAGCGGGATTCCCCTGGGAGACCCAGTACTTC. Translated, it gives CASSLAGFPWETQYF.

The CDR3 DNA reads TGTGCCAGCAGCTCCTGGACTAGCGGGAGTCAAGATACGCAGTATTTT. It specifies CASSSWTSGSQDTQYF. The chain joins TRBV11-2 to TRBJ2-3; 13 bases align to TRBD2. This CDR3 has 16 amino acids. Germline V lookup: CDR1 SGHAT, CDR2 FQNNGV. V shed 4 bases and J 5 bases; nucleotides not matched to a gene: 6. The full variable domain, with the rest looked up from reference TRBV11-2 and TRBJ2-3, is EAGVAQSPRYKIIEKRQSVAFWCNPISGHATLYWYQQILGQGPKLLIQFQNNGVVDDSQLPKDRFSAERLKGVDSTLKIQPAKLEDSAVYLCASSSWTSGSQDTQYFGPGTRLTVL.

The V gene is TRBV9, the J gene TRBJ1-1, with 8 bases lining up with TRBD1. V shed 0 bases and J 11 bases; nucleotides not matched to a gene: 12. Germline CDR1 reads SGDLS; CDR2 reads YYNGEE. This CDR3 spans 15 amino acids. The CDR3 DNA is TGTGCCAGCAGCGTAGAGGGACAGGAGAGCCTTTTGGCTTTCTTT. Amino acids: CASSVEGQESLLAFF.

Ten or more counts support this clonotype. The gene calls are TRBV20-1 and TRBJ1-1, with D possibly being TRBD1 (6 bases). V was pared by 7 bases and J by 1 base, with 16 bases between. Germline CDR1 reads DFQATT; CDR2 reads SNEGSKA (reference sequence). The CDR3 is 14 amino acids. CDR3 residues: CSGKGGGPNTEAFF. CDR3 DNA sequence: TGCAGTGGCAAAGGGGGGGGACCGAACACTGAAGCTTTCTTT.

The chain is built from TRBV12-3 or TRBV12-4 and TRBJ2-5; D ambiguous. Trimming removed 2 bases from V and 3 bases from J, with 13 bases in between. The CDR3 extends over 15 amino acids. CDR3 DNA: TGTGCCAGCAGTTTATGGTCACAGCCTGAAGAGACCCAGTACTTC. Its translation: CASSLWSQPEETQYF.

This clonotype was observed at least ten times. The chain uses TRBV19 and TRBJ1-5; D is uncertain. The V and J ends lost 7 bases and 3 bases respectively, with 7 bases between them. CDR1 LNHDA and CDR2 SQIVND come from the germline V gene (reference sequence). The CDR3 is 12 residues long. The CDR3 spells CASTANNQPQHF. The CDR3 DNA reads TGTGCCAGTACCGCCAACAATCAGCCCCAGCATTTT.

This clonotype was counted ten times or more. The V call is TRBV2, the J call TRBJ2-5; 8 bases match TRBD1. Germline assignment: CDR1 SNHLY and CDR2 FYNNEI. The CDR3 runs 14 residues. V was clipped by 6 bases and J by 5 bases; unmatched bases: 8. The DNA for the CDR3 is TGTGCCAGCAGGATGACAGGGGACGGCGAGACCCAGTACTTC. Protein product: CASRMTGDGETQYF.

The chain couples TRBV11-2 to TRBJ2-2, with D perhaps TRBD1 (5 bases). CDR1 SGHAT and CDR2 FQNNGV come from the germline V gene. The germline V and J ends were trimmed by 1 base and 1 base, with 16 bases remaining between them. CDR3 length equals 18 residues. CDR3 nucleotides: TGTGCCAGCAGCTTAGTGCCGCAGGGTTCTCTGAACACCGGGGAGCTGTTTTTT. Protein product: CASSLVPQGSLNTGELFF.

In its sample, this clonotype was seen a few times. The rearrangement uses TRBV4-3 and TRBJ1-5, with D tentatively TRBD1 (5 bases). V lost 3 bases, J lost 3 bases, and 9 bases lay in between. Per the germline V gene, CDR1 is LGHNA and CDR2 is YSLEER. This CDR3 has 14 amino acids. Here the CDR3 DNA reads TGCGCCAGCAGCCAGTGGGACTCCAATCAGCCCCAGCATTTT. Translating gives CASSQWDSNQPQHF.

This clonotype appeared a few times. The rearrangement joins TRBV20-1 to TRBJ1-2, with D tentatively TRBD1 (6 bases). Per the germline V gene, CDR1 is DFQATT and CDR2 is SNEGSKA (reference sequence). The CDR3 length is 12 residues. Trimming left V 4 bases short and J 3 bases short, with 9 bases between. CDR3: CSATGVHYGYTF. The CDR3 DNA is TGCAGTGCTACAGGGGTCCACTATGGCTACACCTTC.

This chain links TRBV11-3 with TRBJ2-7; perhaps TRBD2 as D (7 bases). CDR1 is SGHNT, CDR2 YENEEA, per germline. Trimming cost V 6 bases and J 5 bases, with 20 bases left between them. This CDR3 has 15 residues. CDR3 in amino acids: CASRTTGGGAHEQYF. As DNA, the CDR3 is TGTGCCAGCAGGACAACTGGGGGGGGGGCCCACGAGCAGTACTTC.

V and J are TRBV7-9 and TRBJ1-2, with 7 bases fitting TRBD1. CDR1 and CDR2 (germline): SEHNR, FQNEAQ (reference sequence). The CDR3 contains 16 residues. V was clipped by 4 bases and J by 9 bases; unmatched bases: 17. The CDR3 sequence is CASSSRLSKTGWSYTF. The CDR3 DNA sequence: TGTGCCAGCAGCTCCCGCCTCTCCAAGACAGGGTGGAGCTACACCTTC.

This clonotype was picked up many times. This chain links TRBV2 with TRBJ1-4; perhaps TRBD1 as D (5 bases). The CDR3 spans 16 residues. CDR1 and CDR2 (germline): SNHLY, FYNNEI. The ends were cut back, 1 base at V and 5 bases at J, with 14 bases in the middle. CDR3 region: CASSEGGGKGNEKLFF. In nucleotides, the CDR3 is TGTGCCAGCAGTGAAGGCGGGGGGAAAGGGAATGAAAAACTGTTTTTT.

This clonotype has only a few counts. The chain is built from TRBV12-3 or TRBV12-4 and TRBJ1-2; D unclear. The CDR3 loop spans 15 amino acids. The V and J ends lost 2 bases and 2 bases respectively, with 12 bases between them. This CDR3 is CASSLMRTGNYGYTF. The CDR3 nucleotides are TGTGCCAGCAGTTTAATGAGGACCGGGAACTATGGCTACACCTTC.

This clonotype was observed a few times. The chain employs TRBV7-9 and TRBJ1-1, with unresolved D. In germline, CDR1 is SEHNR, CDR2 FQNEAQ (reference sequence). Trimming removed 5 bases at V and 1 base at J, with 14 bases between. The CDR3 has 15 residues. As DNA, the CDR3 is TGTGCCAGCAGCAGAGAGGTCGCTGGGAACACTGAAGCTTTCTTT. The encoded protein is CASSREVAGNTEAFF.

This clonotype was detected ten times or more. This sequence joins TRBV10-3 and TRBJ1-3; possible D gene TRBD1, 6 bases. Trimming cost V 6 bases and J 4 bases, with 13 bases left between them. Germline CDR1 ENHRY, CDR2 SYGVKD. The CDR3 spans 14 residues. CDR3 loop: CAIRSAQGGNTIYF. As DNA, the CDR3 is TGTGCCATCAGGAGTGCCCAGGGGGGAAACACCATATATTTT.

A few counts support this clonotype. The rearrangement links TRBV7-2 to TRBJ1-6; 8 nucleotides line up with TRBD1. The CDR3 totals 15 residues. CDR1 is SGHTA, CDR2 FQGNSA, per germline. Germline trimming cut 5 bases from V and 7 bases from J; bases unmatched to any gene: 7. Here the CDR3 reads CASSARTGNNSPLHF. The CDR3 DNA follows: TGTGCCAGCAGCGCCAGGACAGGGAACAATTCACCCCTCCACTTT.